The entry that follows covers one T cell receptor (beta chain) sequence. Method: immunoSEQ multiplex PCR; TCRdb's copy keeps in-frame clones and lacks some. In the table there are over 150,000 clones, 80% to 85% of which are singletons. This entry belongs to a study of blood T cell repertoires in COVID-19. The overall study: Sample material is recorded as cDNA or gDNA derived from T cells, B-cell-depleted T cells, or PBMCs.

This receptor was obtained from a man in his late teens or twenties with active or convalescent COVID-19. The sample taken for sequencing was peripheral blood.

CDR3 protein: CATSDTKPRDRGTDTQYF. CDR3 bases: TGTGCCACCAGTGATACAAAGCCCCGGGACAGGGGCACAGATACGCAGTATTTT. The chain uses TRBV24-1 and TRBJ2-3; the match to TRBD1 covers 9 bases. Germline lookup yields CDR1 KGHDR and CDR2 SFDVKD. Trimming at V came to 3 bases and at J to 1 base, leaving 10 bases not matched to a gene. CDR3 size: 18 residues.